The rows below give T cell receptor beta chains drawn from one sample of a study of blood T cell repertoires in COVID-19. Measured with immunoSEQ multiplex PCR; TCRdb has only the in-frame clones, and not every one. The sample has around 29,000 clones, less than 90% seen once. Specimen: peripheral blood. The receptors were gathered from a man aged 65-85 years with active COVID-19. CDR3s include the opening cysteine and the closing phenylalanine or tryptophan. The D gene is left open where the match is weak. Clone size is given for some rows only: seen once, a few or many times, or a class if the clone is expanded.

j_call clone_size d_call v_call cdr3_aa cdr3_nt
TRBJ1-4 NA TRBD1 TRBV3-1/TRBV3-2 CASSQAGQGNQKLFF TGTGCCAGCAGCCAAGCGGGACAGGGGAATCAAAAACTGTTTTTT
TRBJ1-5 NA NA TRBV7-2 CASSFLQGGQPQHF TGTGCCAGCAGCTTCCTGCAGGGCGGTCAGCCCCAGCATTTT
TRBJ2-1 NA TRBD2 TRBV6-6 CASSPERESFNEQFF TGTGCCAGCAGTCCTGAGCGGGAGTCGTTCAATGAGCAGTTCTTC
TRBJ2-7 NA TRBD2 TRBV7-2 CATQVTGTTYEQYF TGTGCCACTCAGGTGACCGGGACTACCTACGAGCAGTACTTC
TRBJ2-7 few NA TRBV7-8 CASSMRRSSYEQYF TGTGCCAGCAGCATGAGACGGAGCTCCTACGAGCAGTACTTC
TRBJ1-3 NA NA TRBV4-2 CASSQDLPRRSGNTIYF TGTGCCAGCAGCCAAGATTTACCTCGGAGGTCCGGAAACACCATATATTTT
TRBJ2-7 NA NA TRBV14 CASSARDEQYF TGTGCCAGCAGCGCCCGGGACGAGCAGTACTTC
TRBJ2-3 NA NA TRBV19 CASSPWSGTSTDTQYF TGTGCCAGTAGTCCGTGGAGCGGTACTAGCACAGATACGCAGTATTTT
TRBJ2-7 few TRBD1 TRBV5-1 CASSPWTGREQYF TGCGCCAGCAGCCCGTGGACAGGCCGCGAGCAGTACTTC
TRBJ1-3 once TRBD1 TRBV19 CASSRQGYGNTIYF TGTGCCAGTAGCAGACAGGGTTACGGAAACACCATATATTTT
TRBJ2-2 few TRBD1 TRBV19 CASSAGLGQGGTGELFF TGTGCCAGTAGTGCCGGACTGGGACAGGGGGGAACCGGGGAGCTGTTTTTT